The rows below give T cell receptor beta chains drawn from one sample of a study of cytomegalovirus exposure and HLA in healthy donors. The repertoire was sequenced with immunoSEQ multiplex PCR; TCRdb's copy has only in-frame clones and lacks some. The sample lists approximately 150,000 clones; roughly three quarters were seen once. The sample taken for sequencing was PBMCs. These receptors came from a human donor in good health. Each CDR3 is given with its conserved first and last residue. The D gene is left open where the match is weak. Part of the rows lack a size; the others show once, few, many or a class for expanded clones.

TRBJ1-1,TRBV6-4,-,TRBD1,TGTGCCAGCACTCACAGGGCAGGGGGCTTAAACACTGAAGCTTTCTTT,CASTHRAGGLNTEAFF
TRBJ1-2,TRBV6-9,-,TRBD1,TGTGCCAGCAGTTTAGGGTGGGACAGGGAGGTCACTATGGGAGGCTACACCTTC,CASSLGWDREVTMGGYTF
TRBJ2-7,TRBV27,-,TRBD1,TGTGCCAGCAGTTCTAGGGACAGGGGGCGCGAGCAGTACTTC,CASSSRDRGREQYF
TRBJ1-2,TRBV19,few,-,TGTGCCAGTAGTATAGAGACAGGTGGTACGTATGGCTACACCTTC,CASSIETGGTYGYTF
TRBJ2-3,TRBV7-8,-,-,TGTGCCAGCAGCTTGGAGGAGGGCACAGATACGCAGTATTTT,CASSLEEGTDTQYF
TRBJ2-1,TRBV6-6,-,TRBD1,TGTGCCAGCAGTTACTTAGGGACAGGTTCTTACAATGAGCAGTTCTTC,CASSYLGTGSYNEQFF
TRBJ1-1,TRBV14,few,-,TGTGCCAGCAGCCAGACAGCGCTGGGCACTGAAGCTTTCTTT,CASSQTALGTEAFF
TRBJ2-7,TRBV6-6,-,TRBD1,TGTGCCAGCAGTTTCGGACAGGGACAGATAATCGAGCAGTACTTC,CASSFGQGQIIEQYF
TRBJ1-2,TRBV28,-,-,TGTGCCAGCAGTTTGTCGGGGTTTGGCGGCTACACCTTC,CASSLSGFGGYTF
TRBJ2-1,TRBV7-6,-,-,TGTGCCAGCAAAAACCAGGTGGGCTTGGGGCCAGACAATGAGCAGTTCTTC,CASKNQVGLGPDNEQFF
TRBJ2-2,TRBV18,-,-,TGTGCCAGCTCACCCATGCAGGGTACCGGGGAGCTGTTTTTT,CASSPMQGTGELFF
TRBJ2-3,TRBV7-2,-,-,TGTGCCAGCGGGGGGGCCCGGGGGTTCACAGATACGCAGTATTTT,CASGGARGFTDTQYF
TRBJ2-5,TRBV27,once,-,TGTGCCAGCAGTTTAGGGACACGAGGGGAAGAGACCCAGTACTTC,CASSLGTRGEETQYF
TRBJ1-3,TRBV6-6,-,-,TGTGCCAGCAGTTACTCAGGAGGGACTGGAAACACCATATATTTT,CASSYSGGTGNTIYF
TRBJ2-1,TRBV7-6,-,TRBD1,TGTGCCAGCAGCTTAGCTGTGACAGGGGGATTCATTGTCAATGAGCAGTTCTTC,CASSLAVTGGFIVNEQFF
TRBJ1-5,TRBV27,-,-,TGTGCCAGCAGTCCCCTCCCCCTAAATCAGCCCCAGCATTTT,CASSPLPLNQPQHF
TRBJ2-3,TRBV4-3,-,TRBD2,TGCGCCAGCAGCCCGTCCGGGACTAGCGGAGATACGCAGTATTTT,CASSPSGTSGDTQYF
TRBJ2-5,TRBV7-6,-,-,TGTGCCAGCAGCCTAGTGCGGGGGCTTGGAGAGACCCAGTACTTC,CASSLVRGLGETQYF
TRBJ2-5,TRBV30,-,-,TGTGCCTGGAGTGTACGTAGCCAAGAGACCCAGTACTTC,CAWSVRSQETQYF
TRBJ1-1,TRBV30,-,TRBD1,TGTGCCTGGAGCCGCGGGACAGGGAATCGTGAAGCTTTCTTT,CAWSRGTGNREAFF
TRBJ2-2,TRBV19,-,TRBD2,TGTGCCAGTAGTATCCCAGCGGGGACGAACACCGGGGAGCTGTTTTTT,CASSIPAGTNTGELFF
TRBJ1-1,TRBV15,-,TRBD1,TGTGCCACCTCGGTGACAGGGGTTTTCACTGAAGCTTTCTTT,CATSVTGVFTEAFF
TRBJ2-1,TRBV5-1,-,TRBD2,TGCGCCAGCAGCTCCGGGACTAGCGGCTACAATGAGCAGTTCTTC,CASSSGTSGYNEQFF
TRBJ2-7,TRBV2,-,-,TGTGCCAGCAGTGAGGTAGTTCACTACGAGCAGTACTTC,CASSEVVHYEQYF
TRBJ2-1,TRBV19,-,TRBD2,TGTGCCAGTAGTCTTGGGACTAGGATCCCCTCGGCCTCCTACAATGAGCAGTTCTTC,CASSLGTRIPSASYNEQFF
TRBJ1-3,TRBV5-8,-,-,TGTGCCAGCTGCTTCCGACAGGCTGAAAACACCATATATTTT,CASCFRQAENTIYF
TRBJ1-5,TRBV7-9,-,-,TGTGCCAGCAGTTTGGGGCAGCATAGCAATCAGCCCCAGCATTTT,CASSLGQHSNQPQHF
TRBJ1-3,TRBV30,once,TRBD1,TGTGCCGTGAGGACAGGGGCCCCTATACTCTCTGGAAACACCATATATTTT,CAVRTGAPILSGNTIYF
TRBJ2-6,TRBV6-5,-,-,TGCGCCATCAAAGCCGAGAGCGCCAACGTCCTGACTTTC,CAIKAESANVLTF
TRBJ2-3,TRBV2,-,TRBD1,TGTGCCAGCAGTGGAACAGGGGATCAGGTAGATACGCAGTATTTT,CASSGTGDQVDTQYF
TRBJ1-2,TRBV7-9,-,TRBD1,TGTTCCAGCAGCAATACGCAGGGGGGAATCTATGGCTACACCTTC,CSSSNTQGGIYGYTF
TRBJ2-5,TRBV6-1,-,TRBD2,TGTGCCAGCCGTGGACTAGCGCCATACCAAGAGACCCAGTACTTC,CASRGLAPYQETQYF
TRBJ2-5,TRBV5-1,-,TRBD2,TGCGCCAGCAGCCTACTAGCGCGGCCTCAAGAGACCCAGTACTTC,CASSLLARPQETQYF
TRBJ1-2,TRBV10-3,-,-,TGTGCCATCAGTGAAACAGCTAACTATGGCTACACCTTC,CAISETANYGYTF
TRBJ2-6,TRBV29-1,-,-,TGCAGCGTCGTGTCTGGGGCCAACGTCCTGACTTTC,CSVVSGANVLTF
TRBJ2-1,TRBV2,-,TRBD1,TGTGCCAGCAGGCCGGGACAGGGGTACCATGAGCAGTTCTTC,CASRPGQGYHEQFF
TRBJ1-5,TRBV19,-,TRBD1,TGTGCCAGTAGTATGCCGGGACAGAGATTGCAGCCCCAGCATTTT,CASSMPGQRLQPQHF
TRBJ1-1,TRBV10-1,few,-,TGCGCCAGCAAGGTGACAGTAGATGACACTGAAGCTTTCTTT,CASKVTVDDTEAFF
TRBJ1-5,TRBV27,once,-,TGTGCCAGCAGTTTAAACCAGGGTAGCAATCAGCCCCAGCATTTT,CASSLNQGSNQPQHF
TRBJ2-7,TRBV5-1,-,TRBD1,TGCGCCAGCAGCCAGGGGGCCTACGAGCAGTACTTC,CASSQGAYEQYF
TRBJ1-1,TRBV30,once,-,TGTGCCTGGACCGTCAGGGGAAAGGACACTGAAGCTTTCTTT,CAWTVRGKDTEAFF
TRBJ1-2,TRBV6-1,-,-,TGTGCCAGCAGGGGCTCTATATATACAGCCTTC,CASRGSIYTAF
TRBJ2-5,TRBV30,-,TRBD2,TGTGCCTGGAGTCCCCTATATGAGCGGGGGAAAGAGACCCAGTACTTC,CAWSPLYERGKETQYF
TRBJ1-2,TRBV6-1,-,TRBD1,TGTGCCAGCACCTGGACAGGGCGAATATATGGCTACACCTTC,CASTWTGRIYGYTF
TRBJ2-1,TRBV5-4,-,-,TGTGCCAGCAGCTTCGACTATTACAATGAGCAGTTCTTC,CASSFDYYNEQFF
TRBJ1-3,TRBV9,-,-,TGTGCCAGCAGCGTATCATGGAGCTCTGGAAACACCATATATTTT,CASSVSWSSGNTIYF
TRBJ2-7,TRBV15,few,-,TGTGCCACCAGCATCGCCAACTCGGGCGAGCAGTACTTC,CATSIANSGEQYF
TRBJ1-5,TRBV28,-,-,TGTGCCAGCAGTAGACAGGCTAGCAATCAGCCCCAGCATTTT,CASSRQASNQPQHF
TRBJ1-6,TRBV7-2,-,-,TGTGCCAGCAGCTTAAGACTATACCTCCCCGCCAACAGTTATTCACCCCTCCACTTT,CASSLRLYLPANSYSPLHF
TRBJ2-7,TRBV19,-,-,TGTGCCAGTAGGGCGCGGGACAGTCCCTACGAGCAGTACTTC,CASRARDSPYEQYF
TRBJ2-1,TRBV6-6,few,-,TGTGCCAGCAGCCTTCCGGGGGAGGTCGATGAGCAGTTCTTC,CASSLPGEVDEQFF
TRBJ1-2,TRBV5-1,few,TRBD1,TGCGCCAGCAGCCTAGGACAGGGTAGCGGTGGCTACACCTTC,CASSLGQGSGGYTF
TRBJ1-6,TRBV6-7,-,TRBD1,TGTGCCAGCAGTTACGGGACAGGGGGCGCAGTGGATTCACCCCTCCACTTT,CASSYGTGGAVDSPLHF
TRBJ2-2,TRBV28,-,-,TGTGCCAGCAGCCCGACAGGGAACACCGGGGAGCTGTTTTTT,CASSPTGNTGELFF
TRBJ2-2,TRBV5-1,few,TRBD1,TGCGCCAGCAGCTTGGCCGGGACAGCGAACACCGGGGAGCTGTTTTTT,CASSLAGTANTGELFF
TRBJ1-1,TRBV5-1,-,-,TGCGCCAGCAGCACCATGGGGGGAACTGAAGCTTTCTTT,CASSTMGGTEAFF
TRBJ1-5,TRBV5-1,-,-,TGCGCCAGCAGCTTGGTTTTTGGACAAGGTCAGCCCCAGCATTTT,CASSLVFGQGQPQHF
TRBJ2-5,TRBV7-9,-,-,TGTGCCAGCAGTAAGACTCCGATTGGAGGAGAGACCCAGTACTTC,CASSKTPIGGETQYF
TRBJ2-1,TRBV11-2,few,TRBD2,TGTGCCAGCAGTAGGTGGAGAGGGACTAGCGGGAGCTCCTACAATGAGCAGTTCTTC,CASSRWRGTSGSSYNEQFF